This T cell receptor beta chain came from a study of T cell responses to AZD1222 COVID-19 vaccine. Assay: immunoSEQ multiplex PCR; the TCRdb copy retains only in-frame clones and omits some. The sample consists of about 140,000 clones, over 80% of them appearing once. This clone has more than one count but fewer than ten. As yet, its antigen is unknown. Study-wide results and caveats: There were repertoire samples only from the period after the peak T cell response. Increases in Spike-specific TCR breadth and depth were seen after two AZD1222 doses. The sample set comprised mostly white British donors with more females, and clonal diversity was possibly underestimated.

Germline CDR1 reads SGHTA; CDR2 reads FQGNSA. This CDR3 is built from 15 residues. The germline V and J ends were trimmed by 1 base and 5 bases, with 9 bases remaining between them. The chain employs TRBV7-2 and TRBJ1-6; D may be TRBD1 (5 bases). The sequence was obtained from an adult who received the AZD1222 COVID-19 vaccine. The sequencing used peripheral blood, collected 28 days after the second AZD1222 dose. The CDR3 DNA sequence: TGTGCCAGCAGCTTAGGTGGGGGTAATAATTCACCCCTCCACTTT. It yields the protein CASSLGGGNNSPLHF.